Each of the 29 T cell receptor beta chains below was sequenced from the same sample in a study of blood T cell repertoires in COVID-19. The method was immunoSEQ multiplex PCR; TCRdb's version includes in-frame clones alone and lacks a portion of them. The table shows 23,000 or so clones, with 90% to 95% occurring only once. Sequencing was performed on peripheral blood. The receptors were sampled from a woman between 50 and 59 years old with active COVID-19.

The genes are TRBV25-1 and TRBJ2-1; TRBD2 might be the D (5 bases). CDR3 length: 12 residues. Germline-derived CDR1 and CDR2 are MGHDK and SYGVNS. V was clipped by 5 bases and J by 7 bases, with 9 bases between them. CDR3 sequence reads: CASSKQRNEQFF. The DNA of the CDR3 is TGTGCCAGCAGTAAGCAGCGGAATGAGCAGTTCTTC.

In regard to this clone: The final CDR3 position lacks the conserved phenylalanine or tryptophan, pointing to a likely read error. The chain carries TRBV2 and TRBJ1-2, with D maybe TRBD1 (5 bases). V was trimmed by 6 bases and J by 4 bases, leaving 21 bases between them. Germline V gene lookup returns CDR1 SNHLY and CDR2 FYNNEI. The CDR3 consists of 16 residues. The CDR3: CASSLTQRQNSYGYTL. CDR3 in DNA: TGTGCCAGCAGCCTAACACAAAGACAGAACTCCTATGGCTACACCCTC.

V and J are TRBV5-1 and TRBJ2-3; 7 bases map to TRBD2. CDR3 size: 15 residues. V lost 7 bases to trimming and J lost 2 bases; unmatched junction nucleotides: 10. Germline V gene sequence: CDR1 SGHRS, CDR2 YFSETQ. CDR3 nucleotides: TGCGCCAGCGGGAGCGGGATGGCTAACACAGATACGCAGTATTTT. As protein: CASGSGMANTDTQYF.

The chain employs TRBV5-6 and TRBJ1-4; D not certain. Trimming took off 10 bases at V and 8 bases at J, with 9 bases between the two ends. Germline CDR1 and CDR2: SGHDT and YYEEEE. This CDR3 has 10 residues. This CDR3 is CASPREKLFF. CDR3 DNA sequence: TGTGCCTCCCCCAGGGAAAAACTGTTTTTT.

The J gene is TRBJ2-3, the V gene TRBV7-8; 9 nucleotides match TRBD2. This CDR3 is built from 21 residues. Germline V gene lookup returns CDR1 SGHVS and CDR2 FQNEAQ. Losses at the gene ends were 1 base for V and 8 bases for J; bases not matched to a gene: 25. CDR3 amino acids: CASSLGWLRGGRNSGNRTQYF. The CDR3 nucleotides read TGTGCCAGCAGCTTAGGATGGTTGCGGGGGGGCCGAAATTCTGGCAACCGTACGCAGTATTTT. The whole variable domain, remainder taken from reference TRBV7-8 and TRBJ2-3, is GAGVSQSPRYKVAKRGQDVALRCDPISGHVSLFWYQQALGQGPEFLTYFQNEAQLDKSGLPSDRFFAERPEGSVSTLKIQRTQQEDSAVYLCASSLGWLRGGRNSGNRTQYFGPGTRLTVL.

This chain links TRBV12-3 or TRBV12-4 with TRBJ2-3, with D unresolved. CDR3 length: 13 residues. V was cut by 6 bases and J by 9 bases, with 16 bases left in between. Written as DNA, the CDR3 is TGTGCCAGCAGCCCGACTCCTTCAGCCACGCAGTATTTT. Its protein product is CASSPTPSATQYF.

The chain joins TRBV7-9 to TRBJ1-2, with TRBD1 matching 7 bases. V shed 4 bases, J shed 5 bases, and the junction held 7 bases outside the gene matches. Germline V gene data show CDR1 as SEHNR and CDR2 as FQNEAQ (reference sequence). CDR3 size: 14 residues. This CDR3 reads CASSSTGTAYGYTF. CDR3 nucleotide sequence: TGTGCCAGCAGCTCCACCGGGACAGCTTATGGCTACACCTTC.

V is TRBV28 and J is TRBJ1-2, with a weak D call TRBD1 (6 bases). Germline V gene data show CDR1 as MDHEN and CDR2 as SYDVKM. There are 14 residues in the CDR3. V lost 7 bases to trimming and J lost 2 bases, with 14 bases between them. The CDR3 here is CASIPPTGNYGYTF. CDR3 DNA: TGTGCCAGCATTCCACCGACAGGCAACTATGGCTACACCTTC.

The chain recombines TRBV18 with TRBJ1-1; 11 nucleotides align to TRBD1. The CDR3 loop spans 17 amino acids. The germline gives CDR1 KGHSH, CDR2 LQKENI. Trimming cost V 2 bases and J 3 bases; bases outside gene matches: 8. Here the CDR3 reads CASSPISDRGLYTEAFF. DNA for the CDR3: TGTGCCAGCTCACCAATATCGGACAGGGGGCTGTACACTGAAGCTTTCTTT.

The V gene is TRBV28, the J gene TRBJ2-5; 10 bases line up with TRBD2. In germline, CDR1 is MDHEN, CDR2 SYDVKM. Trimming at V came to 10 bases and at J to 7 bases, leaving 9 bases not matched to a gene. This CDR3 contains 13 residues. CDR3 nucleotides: TGTGCCACGAGCGGGGGGGCCTTGACGACCCAGTACTTC. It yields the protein CATSGGALTTQYF. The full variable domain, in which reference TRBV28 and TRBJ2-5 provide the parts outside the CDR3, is DVKVTQSSRYLVKRTGEKVFLECVQDMDHENMFWYRQDPGLGLRLIYFSYDVKMKEKGDIPEGYSVSREKKERFSLILESASTNQTSMYLCATSGGALTTQYFGPGTRLLVL.

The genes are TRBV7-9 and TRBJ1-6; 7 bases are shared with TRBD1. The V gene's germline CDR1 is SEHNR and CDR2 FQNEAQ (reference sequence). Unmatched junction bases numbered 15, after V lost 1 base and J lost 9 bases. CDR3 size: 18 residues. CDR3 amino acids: CASSLGFGQVLAVSPLHF. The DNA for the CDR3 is TGTGCCAGCAGCTTAGGCTTCGGACAGGTCCTCGCCGTTTCACCCCTCCACTTT.

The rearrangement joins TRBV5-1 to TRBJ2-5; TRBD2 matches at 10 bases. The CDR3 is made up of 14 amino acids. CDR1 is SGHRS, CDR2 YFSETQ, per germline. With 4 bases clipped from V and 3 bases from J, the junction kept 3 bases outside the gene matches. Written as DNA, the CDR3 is TGCGCCAGCAGCGGTGGACTAGCGGAAGAGACCCAGTACTTC. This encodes CASSGGLAEETQYF.

Here the CDR3 reads CASSLGQGSGEQYF. The CDR3 nucleotides are TGTGCCAGCAGCTTGGGTCAGGGAAGTGGCGAGCAGTACTTC. The chain joins TRBV7-9 to TRBJ2-7, with D possibly TRBD1 on 5 matching bases. CDR1 SEHNR and CDR2 FQNEAQ come from the germline V gene (reference sequence). The CDR3 contains 14 residues. V dropped 3 bases and J dropped 6 bases, with 15 bases sitting between them.

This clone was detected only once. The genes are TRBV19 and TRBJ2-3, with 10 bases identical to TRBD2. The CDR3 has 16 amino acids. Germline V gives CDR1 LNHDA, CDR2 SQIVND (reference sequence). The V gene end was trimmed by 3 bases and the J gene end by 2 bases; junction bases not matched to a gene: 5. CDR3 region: CASSIQRGGDTDTQYF. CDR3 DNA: TGTGCCAGTAGTATCCAGCGGGGGGGGGACACAGATACGCAGTATTTT.

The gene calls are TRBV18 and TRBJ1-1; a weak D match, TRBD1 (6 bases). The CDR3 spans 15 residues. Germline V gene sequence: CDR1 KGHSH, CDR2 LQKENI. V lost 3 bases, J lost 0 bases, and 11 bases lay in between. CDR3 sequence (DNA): TGTGCCAGCTCACCTAGTCCAGGGGTGAACACTGAAGCTTTCTTT. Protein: CASSPSPGVNTEAFF.

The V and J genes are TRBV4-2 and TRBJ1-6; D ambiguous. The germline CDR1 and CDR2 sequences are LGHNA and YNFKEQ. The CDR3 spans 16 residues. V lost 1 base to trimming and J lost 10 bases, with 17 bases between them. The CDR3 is CASSQGRPGGESPLHF. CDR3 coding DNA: TGTGCCAGCAGCCAAGGACGGCCCGGCGGGGAGTCACCCCTCCACTTT.

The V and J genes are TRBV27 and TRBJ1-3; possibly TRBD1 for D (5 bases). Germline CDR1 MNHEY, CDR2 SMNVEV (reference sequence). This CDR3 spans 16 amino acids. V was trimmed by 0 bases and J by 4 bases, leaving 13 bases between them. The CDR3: CASSLSFGQSGNTIYF. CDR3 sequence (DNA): TGTGCCAGCAGTTTATCTTTCGGACAATCAGGAAACACCATATATTTT.

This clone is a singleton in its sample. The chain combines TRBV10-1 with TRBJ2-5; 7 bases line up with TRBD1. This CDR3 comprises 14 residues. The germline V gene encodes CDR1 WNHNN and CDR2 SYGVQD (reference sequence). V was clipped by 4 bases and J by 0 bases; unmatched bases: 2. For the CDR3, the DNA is TGCGCCAGCAGTGGGGGACAGCACCAAGAGACCCAGTACTTC. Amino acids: CASSGGQHQETQYF.

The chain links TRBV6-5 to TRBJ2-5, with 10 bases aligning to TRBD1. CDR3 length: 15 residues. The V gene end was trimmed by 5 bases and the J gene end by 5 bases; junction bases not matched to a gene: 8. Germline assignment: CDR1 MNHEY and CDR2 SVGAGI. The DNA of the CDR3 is TGTGCCAGCAGTCTCCCGGGACAGGGGCGGGAGACCCAGTACTTC. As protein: CASSLPGQGRETQYF.

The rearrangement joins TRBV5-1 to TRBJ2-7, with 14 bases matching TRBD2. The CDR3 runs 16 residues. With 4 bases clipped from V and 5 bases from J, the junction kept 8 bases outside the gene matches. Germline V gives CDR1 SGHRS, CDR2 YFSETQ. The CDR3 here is CASSMGLAGEDDEQYF. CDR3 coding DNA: TGCGCCAGCAGCATGGGACTAGCGGGAGAAGACGACGAGCAGTACTTC.

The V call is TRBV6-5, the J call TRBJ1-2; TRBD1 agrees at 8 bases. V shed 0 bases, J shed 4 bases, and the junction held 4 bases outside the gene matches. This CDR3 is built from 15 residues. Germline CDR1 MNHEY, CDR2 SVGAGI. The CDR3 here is CASSYSATGVYGYTF. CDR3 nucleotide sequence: TGTGCCAGCAGTTACTCAGCGACAGGGGTCTATGGCTACACCTTC.

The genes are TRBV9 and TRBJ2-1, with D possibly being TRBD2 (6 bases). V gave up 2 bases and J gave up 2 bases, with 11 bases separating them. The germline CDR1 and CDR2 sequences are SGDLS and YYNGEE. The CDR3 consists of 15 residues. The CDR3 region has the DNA TGTGCCAGCAGCGTGGGGGGAATACCCTACAATGAGCAGTTCTTC. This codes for CASSVGGIPYNEQFF.

CDR3 nucleotide sequence: TGTGCCAGCCCTACGTCCGGGGAGAACACCGGGGAGCTGTTTTTT. It specifies CASPTSGENTGELFF. The rearrangement uses TRBV18 and TRBJ2-2, with D possibly TRBD2 on 5 matching bases. This CDR3 is 15 amino acids long. Germline loops: CDR1 KGHSH, CDR2 LQKENI. The V end lost 8 bases, the J end lost 1 base, and 14 bases lay between the germline ends.

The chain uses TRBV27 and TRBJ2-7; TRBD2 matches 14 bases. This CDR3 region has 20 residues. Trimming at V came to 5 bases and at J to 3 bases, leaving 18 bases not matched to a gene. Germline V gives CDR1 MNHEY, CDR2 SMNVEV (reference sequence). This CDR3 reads CASSPIGLGTSGSSLYEQYF. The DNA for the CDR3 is TGTGCCAGCAGTCCTATCGGCCTAGGGACTAGCGGGAGCTCCCTCTACGAGCAGTACTTC.

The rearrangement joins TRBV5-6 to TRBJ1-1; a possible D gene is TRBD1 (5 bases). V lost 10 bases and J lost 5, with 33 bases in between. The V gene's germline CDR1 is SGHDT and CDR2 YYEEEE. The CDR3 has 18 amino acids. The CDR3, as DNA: TGTGCCTGCTGCTTTGGTTGGGGACTGGGGTGGGTCGGGACTGAAGCTTTCTTT. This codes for CACCFGWGLGWVGTEAFF.

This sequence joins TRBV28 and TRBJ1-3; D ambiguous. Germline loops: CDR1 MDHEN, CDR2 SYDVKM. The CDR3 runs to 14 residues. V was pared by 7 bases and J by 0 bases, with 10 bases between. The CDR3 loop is CASTIESSGNTIYF. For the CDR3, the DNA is TGTGCCAGCACCATAGAGAGCTCTGGAAACACCATATATTTT.

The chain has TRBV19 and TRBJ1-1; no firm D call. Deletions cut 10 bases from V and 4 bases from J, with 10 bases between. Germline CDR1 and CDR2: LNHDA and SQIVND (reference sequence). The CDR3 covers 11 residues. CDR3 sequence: CAIPVVTEAFF. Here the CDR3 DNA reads TGTGCCATCCCGGTTGTCACTGAAGCTTTCTTT. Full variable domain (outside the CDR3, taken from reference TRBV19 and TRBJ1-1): DGGITQSPKYLFRKEGQNVTLSCEQNLNHDAMYWYRQDPGQGLRLIYYSQIVNDFQKGDIAEGYSVSREKKESFPLTVTSAQKNPTAFYLCAIPVVTEAFFGQGTRLTVV.

The CDR3 nucleotides read TGTGCCAGCAGCTCCATGGGCTTCGGTACGGGACTCCTGCAAGAGACCCAGTACTTC. It encodes CASSSMGFGTGLLQETQYF. This chain connects TRBV5-6 to TRBJ2-5; TRBD2 is a possible D gene (6 bases). This CDR3 has 19 residues. The germline gives CDR1 SGHDT, CDR2 YYEEEE. V was trimmed by 3 bases and J by 2 bases, leaving 26 bases between them.

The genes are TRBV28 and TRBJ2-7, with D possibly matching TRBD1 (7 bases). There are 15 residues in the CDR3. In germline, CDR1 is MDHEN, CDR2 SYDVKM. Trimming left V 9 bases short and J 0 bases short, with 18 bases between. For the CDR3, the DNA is TGTGCCAGTGGCCCAGGGGGGCTTAGCTCCTACGAGCAGTACGTC. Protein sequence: CASGPGGLSSYEQYV.